This entry lists 3 T cell receptor beta chains sequenced from one sample in a study of vaccination and CD4 T cells after COVID-19. Treatment in this sample: roughly ten-day PBMC culture with coronavirus spike peptide pools or control peptides (ViraFEST assay). Their target antigens are unknown. The Oncomine TCR Beta short-read assay was what sequenced the DNA obtained from cultured CD4+ T cells. TCRdb re-analysed the PCR reads in MiXCR, keeping a single row per CDR3 protein. The sample includes approximately 20,000 distinct CDR3 sequences, approximately 48% of them seen just once. The starting material was CD4+ T cells from blood, cultured in vitro, obtained after SARS-CoV-2 vaccination. The receptors come from a human donor who had recovered from COVID-19.

This chain links TRBV7-2 with TRBJ2-3; 7 bases agree with TRBD1. The CDR3 consists of 13 residues. Germline V gives CDR1 SGHTA, CDR2 FQGNSA. V was clipped by 4 bases and J by 4 bases; unmatched bases: 2. This chain's CDR3 is CASSYRGADTQYF. The DNA for the CDR3 is TGTGCCAGCAGCTACAGGGGCGCAGATACGCAGTATTTT.

The CDR3 coding sequence is TGTGCCAGCAGCCCGAGCGGGGGGGCGATAGATACGCAGTATTTT. This translates into CASSPSGGAIDTQYF. The rearrangement uses TRBV7-2 and TRBJ2-3; the match to TRBD2 covers 10 bases. This CDR3 contains 15 residues. Germline V gene data show CDR1 as SGHTA and CDR2 as FQGNSA. J was trimmed by 5 bases and V by 5 bases; bases with no gene match: 7.

The chain joins TRBV19 to TRBJ2-1; 10 bases are a match to TRBD2. Germline CDR1 LNHDA, CDR2 SQIVND (reference sequence). CDR3 length equals 15 residues. With V trimmed by 6 bases and J by 8 bases, 10 bases remained unmatched. The DNA for the CDR3 is TGTGCCAGTAGCCCAGGGGTAGCGGGAGGCCATGAGCAGTTCTTC. Its translation is CASSPGVAGGHEQFF.